This T cell receptor beta chain was recorded in a study of control samples from healthy donors and cancer patients. TCRdb's table, derived via immunoSEQ multiplex PCR, lists solely in-frame clones and lacks some. The sample consists of under 150,000 clones, 75% to 90% of them appearing once. In its sample, this clone was seen a few times. This receptor was identified in a man aged 30-40 years in good health. The sample taken for sequencing was blood.

The CDR3 region is CASSKGLAGGQETQYF. In DNA form, the CDR3 reads TGCGCCAGCAGCAAAGGACTAGCGGGGGGGCAAGAGACCCAGTACTTC. This rearrangement joins TRBV5-1 to TRBJ2-5; TRBD2 matches 15 bases. The V segment lost 4 bases and the J segment 2 bases; nucleotides outside the gene matches: 3. Per germline, CDR1 SGHRS and CDR2 YFSETQ. This CDR3 is 16 amino acids long.